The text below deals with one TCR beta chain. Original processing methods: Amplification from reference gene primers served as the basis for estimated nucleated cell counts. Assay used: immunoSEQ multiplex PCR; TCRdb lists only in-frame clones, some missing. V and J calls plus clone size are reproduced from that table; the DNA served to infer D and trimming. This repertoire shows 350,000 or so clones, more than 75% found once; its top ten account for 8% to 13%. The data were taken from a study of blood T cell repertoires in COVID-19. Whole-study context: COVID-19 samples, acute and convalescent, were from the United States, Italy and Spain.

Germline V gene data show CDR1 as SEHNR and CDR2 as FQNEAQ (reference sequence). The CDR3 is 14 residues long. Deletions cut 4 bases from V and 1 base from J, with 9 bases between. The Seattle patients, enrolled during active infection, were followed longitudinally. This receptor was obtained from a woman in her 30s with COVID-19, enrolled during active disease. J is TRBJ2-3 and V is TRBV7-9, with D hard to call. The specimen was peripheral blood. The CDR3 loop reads CASSSPLRTDTQYF. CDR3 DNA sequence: TGTGCCAGCAGCTCCCCCCTTCGCACAGATACGCAGTATTTT.